This entry lists 25 T cell receptor beta chains sequenced from one sample in a study of blood T cell repertoires in COVID-19. Clones were read by immunoSEQ multiplex PCR, and TCRdb kept only the in-frame ones, dropping some. The data contain fewer than 250,000 clones, 85% to 90% of them singletons. Sequencing was done on a sample of peripheral blood. The receptors stem from a young man with COVID-19, enrolled during active disease.

The chain links TRBV5-5 to TRBJ1-5; 7 nucleotides line up with TRBD1. Germline CDR1 SGHKS, CDR2 YYEKEE (reference sequence). The CDR3 has 14 residues. Trimming took 4 bases from V and 2 from J; bases not matched to a gene: 3. The CDR3 reads CASSIDRGNQPQHF. CDR3 nucleotide sequence: TGTGCCAGCAGCATAGACAGGGGCAATCAGCCCCAGCATTTT.

V gene TRBV6-6 combines with J gene TRBJ2-1; D not resolved. Trimming removed 4 bases from V and 6 bases from J, with 4 bases in between. The CDR3 sequence is 11 residues long. CDR1 MNHNY and CDR2 SVGAGI come from the germline V gene (reference sequence). In nucleotides, the CDR3 is TGTGCCAGCAGTTGGCCCAATGAGCAGTTCTTC. Translation: CASSWPNEQFF.

The CDR3 protein is CASSPTQGPGEKLFF. As DNA, the CDR3 is TGTGCCAGCTCACCTACCCAGGGTCCGGGTGAAAAACTGTTTTTT. The chain recombines TRBV18 with TRBJ1-4, with D possibly TRBD1 on 5 matching bases. Between the trimmed V and J ends, which lost 3 bases and 7 bases, there was a span of 15 bases. Germline V gene sequence: CDR1 KGHSH, CDR2 LQKENI. The CDR3 consists of 15 residues.

The chain uses TRBV5-1 and TRBJ2-7; D perhaps matches TRBD2 (6 bases). V was trimmed by 0 bases and J by 0 bases, leaving 13 bases between them. The CDR3 extends over 16 amino acids. Germline V gene data show CDR1 as SGHRS and CDR2 as YFSETQ. The CDR3 region has the DNA TGCGCCAGCAGCTTGGTTGGCTCTAGCGCCTCCTACGAGCAGTACTTC. Translated: CASSLVGSSASYEQYF.

The chain recombines TRBV9 with TRBJ2-7, with D possibly matching TRBD1 (6 bases). The ends were cut back, 4 bases at V and 2 bases at J, with 10 bases in the middle. The CDR3 sequence is 13 residues long. Germline V gene data show CDR1 as SGDLS and CDR2 as YYNGEE. CDR3 protein: CASSFRDTYEQYF. The CDR3 nucleotides read TGTGCCAGCAGCTTCCGGGACACCTACGAGCAGTACTTC.

The chain joins TRBV12-3 or TRBV12-4 to TRBJ2-2; 7 bases line up with TRBD2. This CDR3 is built from 13 residues. The V segment lost 4 bases and the J segment 7 bases; nucleotides outside the gene matches: 3. The CDR3 protein is CASSWGEGGELFF. CDR3 in DNA: TGTGCCAGCAGTTGGGGGGAGGGCGGGGAGCTGTTTTTT.

In DNA, the CDR3 is TGCGCCAGCAGCCAAGACCCGGGACTAGGGGGTAGGAAGTTCTTC. This sequence encodes CASSQDPGLGGRKFF. This rearrangement joins TRBV4-3 to TRBJ2-1; TRBD2 agrees at 8 bases. V lost 0 bases, J lost 14 bases, and 12 bases stayed unmatched. Germline CDR1 reads LGHNA; CDR2 reads YSLEER. This CDR3 contains 15 residues.

This clone was seen a single time. The V and J genes are TRBV5-4 and TRBJ1-6; 8 nucleotides line up with TRBD1. V shed 5 bases, J shed 1 base, and the junction held 8 bases outside the gene matches. The CDR3 length is 17 residues. CDR1 is SGHNT, CDR2 YYREEE, per germline (reference sequence). Written as DNA, the CDR3 is TGTGCCAGCAGTAGGGGACAGGCTGGTTCCTATAATTCACCCCTCCACTTT. It is translated as CASSRGQAGSYNSPLHF.

The count of this clone is one. Here the CDR3 DNA reads TGTGCCAGCAGCTCTAATCGTCCCTACGAGCAGTACTTC. It yields the protein CASSSNRPYEQYF. V gene TRBV7-2 combines with J gene TRBJ2-7; D gene uncertain. Germline values: CDR1 SGHTA, CDR2 FQGNSA. The ends were cut back, 4 bases at V and 2 bases at J, with 9 bases in the middle. The CDR3 covers 13 residues.

The chain has TRBV29-1 and TRBJ2-2, with a weak D call TRBD1 (5 bases). The V end lost 6 bases, the J end lost 0 bases, and 14 bases lay between the germline ends. CDR3 length: 15 amino acids. Looked up from germline, CDR1 is SQVTM and CDR2 is ANQGSEA. The CDR3 protein is CSVGHPTANTGELFF. The CDR3 coding sequence is TGCAGCGTCGGACACCCCACAGCGAACACCGGGGAGCTGTTTTTT.

The table lists this clone with a count of one. This chain connects TRBV7-2 to TRBJ2-3; a weak D match, TRBD1 (5 bases). Per the germline V gene, CDR1 is SGHTA and CDR2 is FQGNSA. The CDR3 covers 16 residues. Trimming left V 5 bases short and J 7 bases short, with 22 bases between. The CDR3 nucleotides read TGTGCCAGCAGCCTGACTGTGACAGTGGCGCGAAATACGCAGTATTTT. Translated, it gives CASSLTVTVARNTQYF. Supplemented by reference TRBV7-2 and TRBJ2-3, the full variable domain reads GAGVSQSPSNKVTEKGKDVELRCDPISGHTALYWYRQSLGQGLEFLIYFQGNSAPDKSGLPSDRFSAERTGGSVSTLTIQRTQQEDSAVYLCASSLTVTVARNTQYFGPGTRLTVL.

The rearrangement joins TRBV28 to TRBJ1-5; D is uncertain. The CDR3 contains 14 residues. Germline V CDR1 and CDR2: MDHEN, SYDVKM. V gave up 7 bases and J gave up 7 bases, with 17 bases separating them. The CDR3: CASTRLGSEQPQHF. Here the CDR3 DNA reads TGTGCCAGCACCAGACTAGGGTCAGAACAGCCCCAGCATTTT. The whole variable domain, remainder taken from reference TRBV28 and TRBJ1-5, is DVKVTQSSRYLVKRTGEKVFLECVQDMDHENMFWYRQDPGLGLRLIYFSYDVKMKEKGDIPEGYSVSREKKERFSLILESASTNQTSMYLCASTRLGSEQPQHFGDGTRLSIL.

V and J are TRBV7-3 and TRBJ2-5; TRBD1 matches 7 bases. Germline loops: CDR1 SGHTA, CDR2 FQGTGA. The CDR3 is made up of 15 amino acids. The ends lost 3 bases at V and 2 bases at J; junction bases unmatched: 6. CDR3 residues: CASSFSRDRQETQYF. CDR3 bases: TGTGCCAGCAGCTTCAGCCGGGACAGACAAGAGACCCAGTACTTC.

V gene TRBV6-6 combines with J gene TRBJ1-3; 8 positions agree with TRBD1. J was trimmed by 3 bases and V by 8 bases; bases with no gene match: 6. There are 14 residues in the CDR3. Germline CDR1 is MNHNY and CDR2 is SVGAGI (reference sequence). The CDR3 protein is CASGKQGVGNTIYF. The CDR3, as DNA: TGTGCCAGCGGTAAACAGGGGGTTGGAAACACCATATATTTT.

V usage is TRBV6-5 and J usage is TRBJ1-1; D might be TRBD1 (5 bases). V was trimmed by 9 bases and J by 1 base, leaving 12 bases between them. The CDR3 extends over 13 amino acids. From germline, CDR1 is MNHEY and CDR2 SVGAGI. The CDR3 region is CASWARANTEAFF. The CDR3 DNA follows: TGTGCCAGTTGGGCCAGGGCGAACACTGAAGCTTTCTTT.

On this clone itself: The germline gene is not matched at one end of the junction; a read error may be the cause. V gene TRBV4-3 combines with J gene TRBJ2-7, with D possibly being TRBD1 (5 bases). This CDR3 has 13 residues. CDR1 and CDR2 from the germline V gene are LGHNA and YSLEER. The CDR3, as DNA: TGCGCCAGCAGCCTTTACAGGTCCTCCGAGCAGTACTTC. This translates into CASSLYRSSEQYF.

The chain combines TRBV3-1 (or the pseudogene TRBV3-2) with TRBJ2-4; possibly TRBD1 for D (6 bases). This CDR3 spans 17 amino acids. Germline CDR1 is LGHDT and CDR2 is YNNKEL (reference sequence). Between the trimmed V and J ends, which lost 4 bases and 6 bases, there was a span of 22 bases. The CDR3 here is CASSLTPDRPAVNIQYF. The CDR3 coding sequence is TGTGCCAGCAGCCTCACCCCCGACAGGCCCGCCGTAAACATTCAGTACTTC.

CDR3 sequence (DNA): TGTGCCAGCAGTCGGGATGCAACTAATGAAAAACTGTTTTTT. As protein: CASSRDATNEKLFF. The rearrangement links TRBV3-1 (or the pseudogene TRBV3-2) to TRBJ1-4, with unresolved D. Germline loops: CDR1 LGHDT, CDR2 YNNKEL (reference sequence). With 6 bases removed from V and 0 bases from J, the gap between germline ends came to 8 bases. This CDR3 spans 14 amino acids.

The chain combines TRBV7-2 with TRBJ2-3; the match to TRBD2 covers 15 bases. Looked up from germline, CDR1 is SGHTA and CDR2 is FQGNSA. There are 19 residues in the CDR3. V was pared by 0 bases and J by 1 base, with 5 bases of the junction left unmatched. CDR3 sequence (DNA): TGTGCCAGCAGCTTAGCTAGGACTAGCGGGAGGGCCGGCACAGATACGCAGTATTTT. Its translation is CASSLARTSGRAGTDTQYF.

This sequence joins TRBV3-1 (or the pseudogene TRBV3-2) and TRBJ1-2, with D possibly TRBD1 on 5 matching bases. Looked up from germline, CDR1 is LGHDT and CDR2 is YNNKEL (reference sequence). The CDR3 runs 14 residues. The V end was cut by 5 bases, the J end by 4 bases, with 14 bases between. CDR3 coding DNA: TGTGCCAGCAGCTCTATGACAGACGGCTATGGCTACACCTTC. Translation: CASSSMTDGYGYTF.

The genes are TRBV19 and TRBJ2-1, with D maybe TRBD1 (6 bases). The germline V and J ends were trimmed by 1 base and 3 bases, with 13 bases remaining between them. Germline V CDR1 and CDR2: LNHDA, SQIVND (reference sequence). This CDR3 comprises 16 residues. CDR3 nucleotides: TGTGCCAGTAGTATAGGTCCGGGACAAATCTACAATGAGCAGTTCTTC. Translation gives CASSIGPGQIYNEQFF.

This rearrangement joins TRBV27 to TRBJ1-2, with TRBD1 identical over 7 bases. This CDR3 has 14 residues. With V trimmed by 3 bases and J by 2 bases, 3 bases remained unmatched. CDR1 and CDR2 (germline): MNHEY, SMNVEV (reference sequence). This CDR3 is CASSFLQGNYGYTF. The CDR3 DNA reads TGTGCCAGCAGTTTTTTACAGGGGAACTATGGCTACACCTTC.

The V call is TRBV27, the J call TRBJ1-1; D is undetermined. The V and J ends lost 8 bases and 8 bases respectively, with 15 bases between them. CDR3 length: 12 residues. Germline V CDR1 and CDR2: MNHEY, SMNVEV (reference sequence). The CDR3 DNA follows: TGTGCCAGCTACCATACTCCCCGAGAAGCTTTCTTT. Its translation is CASYHTPREAFF.

The rearrangement joins TRBV24-1 to TRBJ1-2; weak D call: TRBD1 (5 bases). From germline, CDR1 is KGHDR and CDR2 SFDVKD. The CDR3 is made up of 13 amino acids. Trimming removed 3 bases at V and 8 bases at J, with 12 bases between. The CDR3 here is CATSDRQGYGYTF. CDR3 sequence (DNA): TGTGCCACCAGTGATCGTCAGGGCTACGGCTACACCTTC.

The genes are TRBV18 and TRBJ2-3, with TRBD2 identical over 11 bases. The CDR3 consists of 16 residues. V gave up 6 bases and J gave up 5 bases; unmatched junction bases: 10. CDR1 is KGHSH and CDR2 is LQKENI in the germline V gene. CDR3 coding DNA: TGTGCCAGCTCTCCCGGGACTAGCGGTTCAGAAGATACGCAGTATTTT. Amino acids: CASSPGTSGSEDTQYF.